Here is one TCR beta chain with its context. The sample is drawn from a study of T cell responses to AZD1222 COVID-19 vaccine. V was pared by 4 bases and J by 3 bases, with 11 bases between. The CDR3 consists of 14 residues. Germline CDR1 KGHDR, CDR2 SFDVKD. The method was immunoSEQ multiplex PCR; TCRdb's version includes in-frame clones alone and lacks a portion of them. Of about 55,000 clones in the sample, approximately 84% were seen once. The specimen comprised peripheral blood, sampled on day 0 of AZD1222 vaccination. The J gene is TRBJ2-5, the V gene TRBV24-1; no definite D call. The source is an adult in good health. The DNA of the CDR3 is TGTGCCACCAGTGACCCGGACGCGAAAGAGACCCAGTACTTC. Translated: CATSDPDAKETQYF.